This TCR beta chain was sequenced for a study of T cells expressing NK-cell markers. TCRdb re-called the 5' RACE reads; one entry per CDR3 protein, DNA not given. This listing includes roughly 430,000 distinct CDR3 sequences. Findings of the study overall: Dominant NKG2C+ clonotypes in roughly 6 donors made up about 1.0-8% of CD8+ T cells. HCMV specificity of the expanded NKG2C+ T cell clones stayed unclear.

The CDR3 has 16 residues. The germline V gene has CDR1 LGHNA and CDR2 YSLEER. Notes on this clonotype: Its specificity is unknown.

The source of this sequence is a woman between 18 and 70 years old in good health. Sequenced material: blood T cells: a sorted CD56 or NKG2C T cell subset, CD4+ or CD8+ T cells, or bulk PBMC T cells (not recorded which). The gene calls are TRBV4-3 and TRBJ2-5; the D call from TCRdb, TRBD2, cannot be confirmed without DNA. CDR3 region: CASSPGSSGRGETQYF.